This T cell receptor (beta chain) was obtained from a study of T cell responses to AZD1222 COVID-19 vaccine. Findings of the study overall: Donors were chiefly white British, with a greater number of females, and clonal diversity was perhaps underestimated.

Generated by immunoSEQ multiplex PCR, the TCRdb table keeps only in-frame clones and is missing some. The sample has approximately 150,000 clones, roughly nine tenths seen once. The CDR3 runs to 15 residues. The ends lost 6 bases at V and 0 bases at J; junction bases unmatched: 5. Germline CDR1 is SGHRS and CDR2 is YFSETQ. As to this clone: The target antigen is unknown.

The source is an adult who received the AZD1222 COVID-19 vaccine. The chain recombines TRBV5-1 with TRBJ2-2; 7 bases match TRBD1. The sample was peripheral blood, taken 28 days after the second AZD1222 dose. CDR3 DNA: TGCGCCAGCATTCCAGGGGGAACGAACACCGGGGAGCTGTTTTTT. The encoded protein is CASIPGGTNTGELFF.